Each of the 32 T cell receptor beta chains below was sequenced from the same sample in a study of sequential checkpoint blockade in melanoma (dated 2019 in TCRdb). This specimen's treatment or condition label, per the study, means: randomized to nivolumab then ipilimumab (arm A) or the reverse (arm B). The library was generated by the immunoSEQ multiplex PCR assay. TCRdb stores this immuneACCESS table with in-frame sequences only. Part of the clones is absent; in the studies checked, under half of the shortfall reflects unresolved V genes, and no reason is known for the rest. The sample has approximately 9,000 clones on record, approximately 73% of them singletons. The top ten constitute approximately 15% of the sample. The sequencing here drew on CD8+ T cells sorted from blood (inferred from file names), taken from a patient given nivolumab and ipilimumab in sequence. Every receptor here comes from a human donor with melanoma.

The chain couples TRBV7-9 to TRBJ1-4; maybe TRBD1 (5 bases). V was shortened by 5 bases and J by 2 bases, with 9 bases between the two germline ends. Germline CDR1 and CDR2: SEHNR and FQNEAQ (reference sequence). The CDR3 length is 14 residues. CDR3 in amino acids: CASSLGGTNEKLFF. The CDR3 DNA reads TGTGCCAGCAGCCTCGGGGGGACTAATGAAAAACTGTTTTTT.

The chain combines TRBV4-1 with TRBJ1-2, with 9 bases fitting TRBD1. V lost 2 bases and J lost 4; bases outside the gene matches: 8. The CDR3 is 16 residues long. Germline V lookup: CDR1 MGHRA, CDR2 YSYEKL. CDR3 DNA sequence: TGCGCCAGCAGCCAACGGACAGGGGCAGATAGCTATGGCTACACCTTC. Its protein product is CASSQRTGADSYGYTF.

This clone was seen only once. This chain links TRBV7-9 with TRBJ1-4, with a weak D call TRBD1 (5 bases). The CDR3 runs 16 residues. Germline CDR1 SEHNR, CDR2 FQNEAQ (reference sequence). V shed 7 bases and J shed 0 bases, with 15 bases lying between them. The CDR3: CASTGGVSATNEKLFF. The CDR3 DNA reads as TGTGCCAGCACCGGGGGGGTTTCGGCAACTAATGAAAAACTGTTTTTT.

This rearrangement joins TRBV19 to TRBJ1-1; D not certain. The V end was cut by 8 bases, the J end by 0 bases, with 13 bases between. In germline, CDR1 is LNHDA, CDR2 SQIVND (reference sequence). This CDR3 is built from 14 residues. CDR3 bases: TGTGCCAGTCACTCGGGGATCTTGAACACTGAAGCTTTCTTT. Translation gives CASHSGILNTEAFF.

As regards this clone: Different DNA sequences within this sample yield the same CDR3. This sequence joins TRBV19 and TRBJ1-1, with D unresolved. Trimming shortened V by 3 bases and J by 4 bases, and 3 bases separated the two germline ends. This CDR3 contains 11 residues. CDR1 and CDR2 from the germline V gene are LNHDA and SQIVND (reference sequence). CDR3 in amino acids: CASSIVTEAFF. DNA for the CDR3: TGTGCCAGTAGTATCGTCACTGAAGCTTTCTTT. Variable domain in full (rest from reference TRBV19 and TRBJ1-1): DGGITQSPKYLFRKEGQNVTLSCEQNLNHDAMYWYRQDPGQGLRLIYYSQIVNDFQKGDIAEGYSVSREKKESFPLTVTSAQKNPTAFYLCASSIVTEAFFGQGTRLTVV.

This chain connects TRBV5-1 to TRBJ2-1; 10 nucleotides agree with TRBD2. Looked up from germline, CDR1 is SGHRS and CDR2 is YFSETQ. The junction had 7 bases not matched to a gene; V was cut back by 4 bases and J by 0 bases. This CDR3 region has 17 residues. Here the CDR3 reads CASSAGTSASSYNEQFF. CDR3 sequence (DNA): TGCGCCAGCAGCGCCGGGACTAGCGCCAGCTCCTACAATGAGCAGTTCTTC. The complete variable domain, with remaining parts taken from reference TRBV5-1 and TRBJ2-1, reads KAGVTQTPRYLIKTRGQQVTLSCSPISGHRSVSWYQQTPGQGLQFLFEYFSETQRNKGNFPGRFSGRQFSNSRSEMNVSTLELGDSALYLCASSAGTSASSYNEQFFGPGTRLTVL.

The gene calls are TRBV7-2 and TRBJ1-2, with unresolved D. Trimming removed 3 bases at V and 4 bases at J, with 15 bases between. The CDR3 is made up of 15 amino acids. Germline lookup yields CDR1 SGHTA and CDR2 FQGNSA. CDR3 sequence (DNA): TGTGCCAGCAGCTTCGGTCGAGGGCAGAGCTATGGCTACACCTTC. It yields the protein CASSFGRGQSYGYTF.

This clone was observed a single time. The V call is TRBV10-3, the J call TRBJ2-3, with a possible D match to TRBD2 (5 bases). V lost 6 bases and J 2 bases, leaving 6 bases between the germline ends. The CDR3 runs 12 residues. CDR1 and CDR2 from the germline V gene are ENHRY and SYGVKD. For the CDR3, the DNA is TGTGCCATCAGGAGGGACACAGATACGCAGTATTTT. As protein: CAIRRDTDTQYF.

The chain couples TRBV7-6 to TRBJ2-2; 14 nucleotides match TRBD2. The CDR3 consists of 20 residues. After removal of 2 bases from V and 2 bases from J, the junction contained 10 bases not matched to a gene. Germline V gene sequence: CDR1 SGHVS, CDR2 FNYEAQ. The CDR3 DNA follows: TGTGCCAGCAGCTTAATCGGGACTAGCGGGGGTCTGGTTAACACCGGGGAGCTGTTTTTT. Amino acids: CASSLIGTSGGLVNTGELFF. Full variable domain (outside the CDR3, taken from reference TRBV7-6 and TRBJ2-2): GAGVSQSPRYKVTKRGQDVALRCDPISGHVSLYWYRQALGQGPEFLTYFNYEAQQDKSGLPNDRFSAERPEGSISTLTIQRTEQRDSAMYRCASSLIGTSGGLVNTGELFFGEGSRLTVL.

The V call is TRBV4-2, the J call TRBJ1-1; maybe TRBD1 (5 bases). The CDR3 covers 12 residues. Trimming removed 4 bases from V and 6 bases from J, with 9 bases in between. Germline-derived CDR1 and CDR2 are LGHNA and YNFKEQ. The CDR3 sequence is CASSPRQPEAFF. The CDR3 nucleotides read TGTGCCAGCAGCCCACGACAGCCTGAAGCTTTCTTT.

This chain links TRBV7-9 with TRBJ1-1; D might be TRBD1 (6 bases). This CDR3 region has 13 residues. Germline CDR1 and CDR2: SEHNR and FQNEAQ (reference sequence). Trimming removed 5 bases at V and 6 bases at J, with 13 bases between. CDR3 DNA sequence: TGTGCCAGCAGCCCGAAACAGGGCCCTGAAGCTTTCTTT. Translation gives CASSPKQGPEAFF.

This chain links TRBV29-1 with TRBJ2-3; D uncertain. Germline V gives CDR1 SQVTM, CDR2 ANQGSEA. The CDR3 consists of 17 residues. Trimming removed 1 base at V and 6 bases at J, with 23 bases between. The chain's CDR3 is CSVEAITKASAADTQYF. CDR3 bases: TGCAGCGTTGAAGCGATCACTAAAGCTTCGGCGGCGGATACGCAGTATTTT.

CDR3 sequence (DNA): TGTGCCATCAGTGAAGAGCGGCCCGGCAATGAGCAGTTCTTC. Protein: CAISEERPGNEQFF. The J gene is TRBJ2-1, the V gene TRBV10-3, with TRBD2 as a possible D gene (5 bases). Germline assignment: CDR1 ENHRY and CDR2 SYGVKD. V lost 3 bases and J 6 bases, leaving 12 bases between the germline ends. The CDR3 is made up of 14 amino acids.

This clone was recorded once. The rearrangement links TRBV13 to TRBJ2-7, with TRBD2 matching over 11 bases. CDR3 size: 15 residues. V was pared by 5 bases and J by 2 bases, with 5 bases of the junction left unmatched. Germline loops: CDR1 PRHDT, CDR2 FYEKMQ (reference sequence). The CDR3 DNA reads as TGTGCCAGCAGCCTGGGGACTAGCGGCGCCTACGAGCAGTACTTC. Protein sequence: CASSLGTSGAYEQYF. Filled out from reference TRBV13 and TRBJ2-7, the complete variable domain reads AAGVIQSPRHLIKEKRETATLKCYPIPRHDTVYWYQQGPGQDPQFLISFYEKMQSDKGSIPDRFSAQQFSDYHSELNMSSLELGDSALYFCASSLGTSGAYEQYFGPGTRLTVT.

V is TRBV7-2 and J is TRBJ2-3, with TRBD2 identical over 12 bases. V lost 4 bases and J lost 4; bases outside the gene matches: 0. This CDR3 contains 14 residues. Germline-derived CDR1 and CDR2 are SGHTA and FQGNSA. The CDR3 sequence: CASSSSGGADTQYF. As DNA, the CDR3 is TGTGCCAGCAGCTCTAGCGGGGGGGCAGATACGCAGTATTTT.

This chain links TRBV5-6 with TRBJ2-1, with 12 bases matching TRBD2. This CDR3 region has 16 residues. V was clipped by 1 base and J by 6 bases; unmatched bases: 5. Germline CDR1 is SGHDT and CDR2 is YYEEEE. The CDR3 bases are TGTGCCAGCAGCTTGCCCCTAGCGGGAGGGTCCAATGAGCAGTTCTTC. Translating it yields CASSLPLAGGSNEQFF. The variable domain in full, completed from reference TRBV5-6 and TRBJ2-1, reads DAGVTQSPTHLIKTRGQQVTLRCSPKSGHDTVSWYQQALGQGPQFIFQYYEEEERQRGNFPDRFSGHQFPNYSSELNVNALLLGDSALYLCASSLPLAGGSNEQFFGPGTRLTVL.

A few counts support this clone. J is TRBJ1-1 and V is TRBV6-4; perhaps TRBD1 as D (5 bases). Between the trimmed V and J ends, which lost 6 bases and 3 bases, there was a span of 5 bases. CDR3 length equals 11 residues. CDR1 and CDR2 (germline): MRHNA, SNTAGT. The DNA for the CDR3 is TGTGCCAGCAGAGGGGACACTGAAGCTTTCTTT. Translation gives CASRGDTEAFF.

V is TRBV2 and J is TRBJ1-1; no firm D call. The CDR3 covers 14 residues. V was clipped by 6 bases and J by 2 bases, with 13 bases between them. CDR1 SNHLY and CDR2 FYNNEI come from the germline V gene. The DNA for the CDR3 is TGTGCCAGCAGGTACGGAGAACTCAACACTGAAGCTTTCTTT. Translation: CASRYGELNTEAFF.

The chain couples TRBV6-1 to TRBJ1-2, with no clear D. The germline V gene encodes CDR1 MNHNS and CDR2 SASEGT. V was cut by 0 bases and J by 4 bases, with 18 bases left in between. This CDR3 region has 17 residues. CDR3 sequence: CASSEALGSPPTYGYTF. The CDR3 nucleotides are TGTGCCAGCAGTGAAGCATTGGGCAGCCCACCGACCTATGGCTACACCTTC.

This rearrangement joins TRBV19 to TRBJ2-1; 10 nucleotides align to TRBD2. The V gene end was trimmed by 7 bases and the J gene end by 2 bases; junction bases not matched to a gene: 5. The CDR3 is made up of 15 amino acids. Per germline, CDR1 LNHDA and CDR2 SQIVND (reference sequence). CDR3 bases: TGTGCCAGTACCCCCGGACTAGCGGCCTACAATGAGCAGTTCTTC. Translating gives CASTPGLAAYNEQFF.

The chain joins TRBV7-9 to TRBJ2-1, with 12 bases matching TRBD2. This CDR3 has 14 amino acids. CDR1 and CDR2 from the germline V gene are SEHNR and FQNEAQ (reference sequence). With 4 bases clipped from V and 9 bases from J, the junction kept 4 bases outside the gene matches. The CDR3 bases are TGTGCCAGCAGCTGGACTAGCGGGATGTTTGAGCAGTTCTTC. Its protein is CASSWTSGMFEQFF.

The rearrangement joins TRBV9 to TRBJ1-5, with D possibly matching TRBD1 (6 bases). The CDR3 consists of 15 residues. Germline V gene lookup returns CDR1 SGDLS and CDR2 YYNGEE. The V and J ends lost 4 bases and 4 bases respectively, with 15 bases between them. The CDR3 here is CASSSGTTGNQPQHF. In nucleotides, the CDR3 is TGTGCCAGCAGCAGCGGGACAACAGGAAATCAGCCCCAGCATTTT.

Worth noting for this clone: The junction does not match germline at one end; this may be a read error. The V and J genes are TRBV6-4 and TRBJ2-3, with D maybe TRBD2 (6 bases). The CDR3 contains 15 residues. CDR1 is MRHNA and CDR2 is SNTAGT in the germline V gene. The DNA for the CDR3 is TGTGCCAGCAGTGAGGAAGGAGGGAGCAGAGATACGCAGTATTTT. As protein: CASSEEGGSRDTQYF.

The genes are TRBV6-1 and TRBJ2-5; 7 bases are shared with TRBD1. CDR1 and CDR2 from the germline V gene are MNHNS and SASEGT. The V segment lost 4 bases and the J segment 5 bases; nucleotides outside the gene matches: 7. CDR3 size: 14 residues. The CDR3 DNA follows: TGTGCCAGCAGTGGGGACAGTCCTTCGGAGACCCAGTACTTC. As protein: CASSGDSPSETQYF.

The chain uses TRBV27 and TRBJ2-7, with D possibly matching TRBD2 (5 bases). V gave up 4 bases and J gave up 5 bases, with 15 bases separating them. CDR1 and CDR2 (germline): MNHEY, SMNVEV (reference sequence). CDR3 length equals 14 residues. The CDR3 DNA sequence: TGTGCCAGCAGTTCGAGGACTGACTTAGACGAGCAGTACGTC. Its protein is CASSSRTDLDEQYV.

The chain carries TRBV4-2 and TRBJ2-1; D gene ambiguous. V gave up 1 base and J gave up 5 bases, with 12 bases separating them. Germline lookup yields CDR1 LGHNA and CDR2 YNFKEQ. The CDR3 totals 15 residues. The CDR3 is CASSQAFNSDNEQFF. For the CDR3, the DNA is TGTGCCAGCAGCCAAGCGTTTAACAGTGACAATGAGCAGTTCTTC.

The V call is TRBV6-1, the J call TRBJ1-5, with D maybe TRBD1 (5 bases). Germline assignment: CDR1 MNHNS and CDR2 SASEGT. V was cut by 3 bases and J by 2 bases, with 8 bases left in between. This CDR3 is built from 14 residues. CDR3 nucleotide sequence: TGTGCCAGCAGTGAGGGGCAGGGCAATCAGCCCCAGCATTTT. Translation: CASSEGQGNQPQHF.

The chain recombines TRBV27 with TRBJ2-1, with D perhaps TRBD1 (5 bases). Trimming stripped 3 bases from V and 9 bases from J, with 15 bases between. This CDR3 comprises 14 residues. The germline CDR1 and CDR2 sequences are MNHEY and SMNVEV (reference sequence). The CDR3 sequence: CASSFLGQGSEQFF. The CDR3 DNA is TGTGCCAGCAGTTTTCTCGGTCAGGGTAGTGAGCAGTTCTTC.

The chain employs TRBV7-2 and TRBJ2-7; D is unresolved. The germline V and J ends were trimmed by 0 bases and 0 bases, with 9 bases remaining between them. This CDR3 contains 15 residues. Germline CDR1 reads SGHTA; CDR2 reads FQGNSA. The CDR3 DNA is TGTGCCAGCAGCTTAGCACTAACCGGCTCCTACGAGCAGTACTTC. Its translation: CASSLALTGSYEQYF. The whole variable domain, filled in from reference TRBV7-2 and TRBJ2-7, reads GAGVSQSPSNKVTEKGKDVELRCDPISGHTALYWYRQSLGQGLEFLIYFQGNSAPDKSGLPSDRFSAERTGGSVSTLTIQRTQQEDSAVYLCASSLALTGSYEQYFGPGTRLTVT.

This clone turned up a few times. The V and J genes are TRBV27 and TRBJ1-1; possible D gene TRBD1, 5 bases. The V and J ends lost 6 bases and 4 bases respectively, with 15 bases between them. The V gene's germline CDR1 is MNHEY and CDR2 SMNVEV (reference sequence). CDR3 length equals 14 residues. This chain's CDR3 is CASSGGVRGTEAFF. Written as DNA, the CDR3 is TGTGCCAGCAGCGGAGGGGTTAGGGGCACTGAAGCTTTCTTT.

As DNA, the CDR3 is TGTGCCAGCAGTGCTCGGGACAGGGAAGGCCAGCCCCAGCATTTT. Amino acid sequence: CASSARDREGQPQHF. V and J are TRBV6-1 and TRBJ1-5, with TRBD1 identical over 9 bases. Germline V gene lookup returns CDR1 MNHNS and CDR2 SASEGT. Germline trimming cut 4 bases from V and 7 bases from J; bases unmatched to any gene: 8. The CDR3 contains 15 residues.

The chain uses TRBV5-1 and TRBJ2-5; TRBD2 matches 8 bases. The CDR3 is made up of 16 amino acids. CDR1 and CDR2 (germline): SGHRS, YFSETQ. The trim removed 0 bases at V and 5 bases at J, leaving 9 bases unmatched. The CDR3 loop reads CASSLVLRGAGETQYF. CDR3 nucleotides: TGCGCCAGCAGCTTGGTCTTGCGGGGGGCAGGGGAGACCCAGTACTTC.